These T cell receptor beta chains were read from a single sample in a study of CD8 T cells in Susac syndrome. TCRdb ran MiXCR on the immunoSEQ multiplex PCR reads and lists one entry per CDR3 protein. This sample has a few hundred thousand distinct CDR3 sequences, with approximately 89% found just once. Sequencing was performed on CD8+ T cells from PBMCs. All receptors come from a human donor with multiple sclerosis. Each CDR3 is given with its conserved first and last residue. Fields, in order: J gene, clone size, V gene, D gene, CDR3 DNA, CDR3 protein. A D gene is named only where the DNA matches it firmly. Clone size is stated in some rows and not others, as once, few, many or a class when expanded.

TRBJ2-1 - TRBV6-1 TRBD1 TGTGCCAGCAGTCGTCCGACAGGGGAAACCTACAATGAGCAGTTCTTC CASSRPTGETYNEQFF
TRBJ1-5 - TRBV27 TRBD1 TGTGCCAGCAGTCCTGGGACAGGGGGTAGCAATCAGCCCCAGCATTTT CASSPGTGGSNQPQHF
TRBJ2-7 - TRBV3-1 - TGTGCCAGCAGCCCCTTGTTTCTTTCACCCTACGAGCAGTACTTC CASSPLFLSPYEQYF
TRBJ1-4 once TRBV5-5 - TGTGCCAGCAGCACTGGTACGGGGGGCGGGGAAAAACTGTTTTTT CASSTGTGGGEKLFF
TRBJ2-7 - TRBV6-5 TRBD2 TGTGCCAGCAGTTATGCGGGACTAGCGGGTACCGAGCAGTACTTC CASSYAGLAGTEQYF
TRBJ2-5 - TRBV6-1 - TGTGCCAGCAGTGAAGGGGGCTCAGGGGAGACCCAGTACTTC CASSEGGSGETQYF
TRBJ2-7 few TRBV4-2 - TGTGCCAGCAGCCAAACCAAAGAAGAGCTTACGATCGCGCAGTACTTC CASSQTKEELTIAQYF
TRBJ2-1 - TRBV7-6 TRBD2 TGTGCCAGCACCATTGGACTAGCGGCCTACAATGAGCAGTTCTTC CASTIGLAAYNEQFF
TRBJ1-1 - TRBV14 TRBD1 TGTGCCAGCAGCCAAGAATACGTCGGACAGGGGAACACTGAAGCTTTCTTT CASSQEYVGQGNTEAFF
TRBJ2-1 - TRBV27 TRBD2 TGTGCCAGCAGTTTAACTAGCGGGCATGAGCAGTTCTTC CASSLTSGHEQFF
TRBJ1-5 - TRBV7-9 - TGTGCCAGCAGCTTAGAGGTGGTTGGGCAGCCCCAGCATTTT CASSLEVVGQPQHF
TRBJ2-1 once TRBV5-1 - TGCGCCAGCAGCCCGTGGGTGGGGTACAATGAGCAGTTCTTC CASSPWVGYNEQFF
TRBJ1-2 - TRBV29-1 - TGCAGCGTTGGTCCTGAACTCTATGGCTACACCTTC CSVGPELYGYTF
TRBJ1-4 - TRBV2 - TGTGCCAGCAACCCCATGGTGGGCTACGACAGATTAAATGAAAAACTGTTTTTT CASNPMVGYDRLNEKLFF
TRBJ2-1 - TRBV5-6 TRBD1 TGTGCCACCGCGGCGGGGACAGGGGGTGCTGAGCAGTTCTTC CATAAGTGGAEQFF
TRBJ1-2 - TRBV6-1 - TGTGCCAGCAGTGAACCGGGATACGGCTACACCTTC CASSEPGYGYTF
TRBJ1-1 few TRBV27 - TGTGCCAGCAGTTTATCTGGGGGGGCCACTGAAGCTTTCTTT CASSLSGGATEAFF
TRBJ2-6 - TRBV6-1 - TGTGCCAGCAGTGGGGTCGTCTCTGGGGCCAACGTCCTGACTTTC CASSGVVSGANVLTF
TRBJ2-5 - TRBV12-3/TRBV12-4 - TGTGCCAGCACCCCCCCCGGGGATCCCCAAGAGACCCAGTACTTC CASTPPGDPQETQYF
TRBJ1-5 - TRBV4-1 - TGCGCCAGCAGCCAAGAGGGCTTAGGGGACCATCAGCCCCAGCATTTT CASSQEGLGDHQPQHF
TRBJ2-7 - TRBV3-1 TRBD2 TGTGCCAGCAGCCAAGATCGGAAGCGGGAGGGCCCCTACGAGCAGTACTTC CASSQDRKREGPYEQYF
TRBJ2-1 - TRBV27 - TGTGCCAGCAGTCTCATAGGAACCAGTGAGCAGTTCTTC CASSLIGTSEQFF
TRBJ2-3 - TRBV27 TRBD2 TGTGCCAGCAGATACGGACTAGCCTCAACAGATACGCAGTATTTT CASRYGLASTDTQYF
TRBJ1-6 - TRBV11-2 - TGTGCCAGCAGCTCGGACGCATTGCGTGGCGTGGAGTCACCCCTCCACTTT CASSSDALRGVESPLHF
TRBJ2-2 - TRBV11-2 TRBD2 TGTGCCAGCAGCTTAGGGGGTCTAGCGGGAACCGGGGAGCTGTTTTTT CASSLGGLAGTGELFF
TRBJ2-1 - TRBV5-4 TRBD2 TGTGCCAGCAGCGCGGCTAGCGGCTACAATGAGCAGTTCTTC CASSAASGYNEQFF
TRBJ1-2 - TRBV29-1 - TGCAGCGTTGGAGCCAAAAACTATGGCTACACCTTC CSVGAKNYGYTF
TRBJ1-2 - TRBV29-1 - TGCAGCGGGGAAGAACCAGGGTATGGCTACACCTTC CSGEEPGYGYTF
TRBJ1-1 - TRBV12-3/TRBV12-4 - TGTGCCAGCAGGGGGGTTGGGCCTGAAGCTTTCTTT CASRGVGPEAFF
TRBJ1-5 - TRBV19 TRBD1 TGTGCCAGTAGTCCGAGGGGGCGAGGTAGCAATCAGCCCCAGCATTTT CASSPRGRGSNQPQHF
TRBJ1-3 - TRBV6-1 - TGTGCCAGCAGTGAAGCAGCAGGGGCGGGAAACACCATATATTTT CASSEAAGAGNTIYF
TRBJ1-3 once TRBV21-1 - TGTGCCAGCAGCAAAAAAAAAGCCCCCAGGGGCTCGGGAAACACCATATATTTT CASSKKKAPRGSGNTIYF
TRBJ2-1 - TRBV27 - TGTGCCAGCAGTGTAAGCAGTACCTACAATGAGCAGTTCTTC CASSVSSTYNEQFF
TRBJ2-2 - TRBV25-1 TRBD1 TGTGCCAGCAGTGAACAGGGGGCAGACACCGGGGAGCTGTTTTTT CASSEQGADTGELFF
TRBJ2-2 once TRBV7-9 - TGTGCCAGCAGCTCACCGGGACAAGTTTCCACCGGGGAGCTGTTTTTT CASSSPGQVSTGELFF
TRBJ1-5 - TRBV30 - TGTGCCTGGAGCTTAATCCAGGGAATTGATCAGCCCCAGCATTTT CAWSLIQGIDQPQHF
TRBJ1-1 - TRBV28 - TGTGCCAGCAGGTTCATAGGACATTCGAACACTGAAGCTTTCTTT CASRFIGHSNTEAFF
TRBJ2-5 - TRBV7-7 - TGTGCTAGCAGCTTAGCCCCAGACGAGACCCAGTACTTC CASSLAPDETQYF
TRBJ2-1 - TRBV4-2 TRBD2 TGTGCCAGCAGCCAAGTAGATGGCGGGGGGGGCTCCTACAATGAGCAGTTCTTC CASSQVDGGGGSYNEQFF
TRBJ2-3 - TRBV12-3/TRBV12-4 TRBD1 TGTGCCAGCAGTTTAACAAAAACAGGGGGAAGGGGCACAGATACGCAGTATTTT CASSLTKTGGRGTDTQYF
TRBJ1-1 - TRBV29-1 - TGCAACGTGCCCACCAACACTGAAGCTTTCTTT CNVPTNTEAFF
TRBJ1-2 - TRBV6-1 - TGTGCCAGCAGTGAACGGGGCCGATTCCCCTATGGCTACACCTTC CASSERGRFPYGYTF
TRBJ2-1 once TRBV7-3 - TGTGCCAGCAGCGATTGGGAGACAGGTGAAAATGAGCAGTTCTTC CASSDWETGENEQFF
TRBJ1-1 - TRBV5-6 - TGTGCCAGCAGCTATGGGGACGTGTCTTTCTTT CASSYGDVSFF
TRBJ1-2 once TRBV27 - TGTGCCAGCAGTTGGGCAGCCAGCAACTATGGCTACACCTTC CASSWAASNYGYTF
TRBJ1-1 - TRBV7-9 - TGTGCCAGCAGCCCCACCATTAGGGGACGGGGAGGCACTGAAGCTTTCTTT CASSPTIRGRGGTEAFF
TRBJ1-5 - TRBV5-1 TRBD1 TGCGCCAGCAGCTCGACCGGGACAGGGGGTCAGCCCCAGCATTTT CASSSTGTGGQPQHF
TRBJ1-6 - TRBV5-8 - TGTGCCAGCAGCCCGGCGGCCCTGAGCTCCTATAATTCACCCCTCCACTTT CASSPAALSSYNSPLHF
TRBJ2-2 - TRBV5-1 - TGCGCCAGCAGCTTGTTTTCGGCAGAGAAGCACACCGGGGAGCTGTTTTTT CASSLFSAEKHTGELFF
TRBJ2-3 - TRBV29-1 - TGCAGCGTTGAAGAAACAGGGTCTTTGGTAGATACGCAGTATTTT CSVEETGSLVDTQYF
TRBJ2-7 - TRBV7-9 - TGTGCCAGCAGCTCAACAACAGGGTTCTACGAGCAGTACTTC CASSSTTGFYEQYF